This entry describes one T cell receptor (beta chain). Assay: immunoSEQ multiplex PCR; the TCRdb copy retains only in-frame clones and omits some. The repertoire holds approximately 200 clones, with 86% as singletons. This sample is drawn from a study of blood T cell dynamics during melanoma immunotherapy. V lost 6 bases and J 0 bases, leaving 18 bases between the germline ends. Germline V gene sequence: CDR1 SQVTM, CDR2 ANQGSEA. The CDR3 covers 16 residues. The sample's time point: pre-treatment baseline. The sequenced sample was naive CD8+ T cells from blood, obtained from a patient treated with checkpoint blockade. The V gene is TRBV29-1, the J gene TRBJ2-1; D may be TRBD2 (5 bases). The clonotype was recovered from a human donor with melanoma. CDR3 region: CSVDGRGQSSYNEQFF. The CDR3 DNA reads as TGCAGCGTCGACGGGCGCGGGCAAAGCTCCTACAATGAGCAGTTCTTC.